The subject of this entry is one T cell receptor (beta chain). Antigen specificity is unknown. These data are taken from a study of vaccination effects on CD4 cells after COVID-19. The study's findings and limits: Late post-vaccination, clones induced by infection and those induced by vaccine underwent marked clonal contraction.

Trimming shortened V by 5 bases and J by 3 bases, and 14 bases separated the two germline ends. The CDR3 runs 15 residues. Germline CDR1 and CDR2: SNHLY and FYNNEI. The data were produced by immunoSEQ multiplex PCR, yet TCRdb's version contains in-frame clones alone and is incomplete. The sample lists some 20,000 clones, around 77% seen once, with about 9.1% in the top ten. With the ViraFEST assay, the study expanded antigen-specific CD4+ T cells using viral peptide pools, then sequenced them. At the end of 10 days of culture, CD4+ T cells were isolated. Either the BNT162b2 or mRNA-1273 vaccine was given to participants in two doses.

The origin of this receptor is a human donor who received a COVID-19 vaccine. The chain links TRBV2 to TRBJ1-5; D is perhaps TRBD1 (6 bases). The material was CD4+ T cells from PBMCs cultured with HCoV-229E spike peptides, obtained after COVID-19 vaccination. The CDR3 is CASSPSQGFNQPQHF. Written as DNA, the CDR3 is TGTGCCAGCAGTCCGTCTCAGGGGTTCAATCAGCCCCAGCATTTT.